This TCR beta chain was captured in a study of cytomegalovirus exposure and HLA in healthy donors. The V end was cut by 6 bases, the J end by 1 base, with 15 bases between. The V gene's germline CDR1 is LNHDA and CDR2 SQIVND (reference sequence). CDR3 size: 15 residues. PCR primers comprised 60 Vbeta and 13 Jbeta primers. The assay was immunoSEQ multiplex PCR, and TCRdb's table has in-frame clones only and misses some. The sample comprises 170,000 or so clones, roughly 80% of which are singletons, and approximately 6.7% rests with the top ten. The chain has TRBV19 and TRBJ1-1; unclear D gene. The sequence derives from a man younger than 45 in good health and CMV-seropositive. Sequenced: PBMCs. CDR3 sequence reads: CASSPTEQQNTEAFF. CDR3 coding DNA: TGTGCCAGTAGCCCCACGGAACAGCAGAACACTGAAGCTTTCTTT.